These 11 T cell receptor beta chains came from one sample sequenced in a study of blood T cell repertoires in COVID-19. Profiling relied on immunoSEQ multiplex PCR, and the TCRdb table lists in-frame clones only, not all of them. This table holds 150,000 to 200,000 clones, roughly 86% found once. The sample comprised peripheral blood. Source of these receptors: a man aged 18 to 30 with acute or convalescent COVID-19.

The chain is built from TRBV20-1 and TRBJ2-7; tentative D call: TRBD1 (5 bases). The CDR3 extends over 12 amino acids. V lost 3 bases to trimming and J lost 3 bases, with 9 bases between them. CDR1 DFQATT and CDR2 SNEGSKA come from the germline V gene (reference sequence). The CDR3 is CSASWQGYEQYF. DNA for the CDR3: TGCAGTGCTAGTTGGCAGGGCTACGAGCAGTACTTC.

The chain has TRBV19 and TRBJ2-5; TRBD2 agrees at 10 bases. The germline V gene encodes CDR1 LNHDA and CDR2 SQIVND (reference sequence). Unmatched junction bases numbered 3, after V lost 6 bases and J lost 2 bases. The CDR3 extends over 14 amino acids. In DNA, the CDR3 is TGTGCCAGTAGGGCTAGCGGGGGACAAGAGACCCAGTACTTC. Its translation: CASRASGGQETQYF.

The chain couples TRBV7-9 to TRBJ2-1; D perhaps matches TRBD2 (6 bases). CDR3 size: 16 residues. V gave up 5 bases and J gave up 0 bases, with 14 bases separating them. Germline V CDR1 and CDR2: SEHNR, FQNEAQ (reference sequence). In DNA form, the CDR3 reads TGTGCCAGCAGCGCCAGCGGGTCCCGCTCCTACAATGAGCAGTTCTTC. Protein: CASSASGSRSYNEQFF.

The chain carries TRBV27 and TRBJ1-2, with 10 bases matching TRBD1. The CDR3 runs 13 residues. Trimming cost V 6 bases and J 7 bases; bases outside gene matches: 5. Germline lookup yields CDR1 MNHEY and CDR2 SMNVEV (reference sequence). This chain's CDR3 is CASRQRDRGGYTF. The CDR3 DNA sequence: TGTGCCAGCAGGCAGAGGGACAGGGGTGGCTACACCTTC.

CDR3 region: CASSLKYLPGGARDTQYF. CDR3 nucleotides: TGTGCCAGCAGCCTGAAATACTTGCCGGGGGGGGCCCGGGATACGCAGTATTTT. The chain employs TRBV3-1 (or the pseudogene TRBV3-2) and TRBJ2-3, with 8 bases matching TRBD2. The CDR3 runs to 18 residues. CDR1 and CDR2 from the germline V gene are LGHDT and YNNKEL (reference sequence). Trimming took 4 bases from V and 6 from J; bases not matched to a gene: 18.

The CDR3 loop is CASSYGTGGYTIYF. The CDR3 DNA reads TGTGCCAGCAGTTACGGGACAGGGGGATACACCATATATTTT. The J gene is TRBJ1-3, the V gene TRBV6-5; 11 bases are a match to TRBD1. Germline V gene lookup returns CDR1 MNHEY and CDR2 SVGAGI. Trimming removed 2 bases from V and 8 bases from J; junction bases left unmatched: 2. The CDR3 length is 14 residues.

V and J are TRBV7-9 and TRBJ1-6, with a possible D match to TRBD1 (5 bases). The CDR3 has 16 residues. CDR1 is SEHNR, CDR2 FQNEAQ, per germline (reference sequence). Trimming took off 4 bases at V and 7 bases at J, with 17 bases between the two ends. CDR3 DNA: TGTGCCAGCAGCTCCAAACGGGCTGGGGGGAATTCACCCCTCCACTTT. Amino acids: CASSSKRAGGNSPLHF. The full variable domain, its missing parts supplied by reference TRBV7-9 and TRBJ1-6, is DTGVSQNPRHKITKRGQNVTFRCDPISEHNRLYWYRQTLGQGPEFLTYFQNEAQLEKSRLLSDRFSAERPKGSFSTLEIQRTEQGDSAMYLCASSSKRAGGNSPLHFGNGTRLTVT.

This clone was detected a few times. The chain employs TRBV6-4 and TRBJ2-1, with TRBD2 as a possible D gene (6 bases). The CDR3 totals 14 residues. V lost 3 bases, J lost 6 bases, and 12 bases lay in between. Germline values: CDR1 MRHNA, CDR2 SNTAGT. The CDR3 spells CASSDGGGVNEQFF. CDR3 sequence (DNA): TGTGCCAGCAGTGATGGAGGAGGGGTCAATGAGCAGTTCTTC.

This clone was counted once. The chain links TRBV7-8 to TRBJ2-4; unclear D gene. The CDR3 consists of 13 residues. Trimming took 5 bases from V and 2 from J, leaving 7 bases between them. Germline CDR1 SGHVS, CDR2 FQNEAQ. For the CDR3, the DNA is TGTGCCAGCAGCCCCGGTTCCAAAAACATTCAGTACTTC. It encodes CASSPGSKNIQYF. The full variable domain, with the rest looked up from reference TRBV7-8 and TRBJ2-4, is GAGVSQSPRYKVAKRGQDVALRCDPISGHVSLFWYQQALGQGPEFLTYFQNEAQLDKSGLPSDRFFAERPEGSVSTLKIQRTQQEDSAVYLCASSPGSKNIQYFGAGTRLSVL.

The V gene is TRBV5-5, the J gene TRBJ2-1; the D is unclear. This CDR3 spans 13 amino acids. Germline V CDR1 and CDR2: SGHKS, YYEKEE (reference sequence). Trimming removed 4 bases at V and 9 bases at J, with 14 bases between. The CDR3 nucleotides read TGTGCCAGCAGCCCGATCAGCGATAGTGAGCAGTTCTTC. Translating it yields CASSPISDSEQFF.

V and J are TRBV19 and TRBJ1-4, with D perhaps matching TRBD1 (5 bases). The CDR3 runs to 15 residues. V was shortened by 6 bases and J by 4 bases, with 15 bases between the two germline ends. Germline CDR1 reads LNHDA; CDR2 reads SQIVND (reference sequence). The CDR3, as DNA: TGTGCCAGTAGCCCAGTGGGGCCCTATAATGAAAAACTGTTTTTT. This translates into CASSPVGPYNEKLFF.